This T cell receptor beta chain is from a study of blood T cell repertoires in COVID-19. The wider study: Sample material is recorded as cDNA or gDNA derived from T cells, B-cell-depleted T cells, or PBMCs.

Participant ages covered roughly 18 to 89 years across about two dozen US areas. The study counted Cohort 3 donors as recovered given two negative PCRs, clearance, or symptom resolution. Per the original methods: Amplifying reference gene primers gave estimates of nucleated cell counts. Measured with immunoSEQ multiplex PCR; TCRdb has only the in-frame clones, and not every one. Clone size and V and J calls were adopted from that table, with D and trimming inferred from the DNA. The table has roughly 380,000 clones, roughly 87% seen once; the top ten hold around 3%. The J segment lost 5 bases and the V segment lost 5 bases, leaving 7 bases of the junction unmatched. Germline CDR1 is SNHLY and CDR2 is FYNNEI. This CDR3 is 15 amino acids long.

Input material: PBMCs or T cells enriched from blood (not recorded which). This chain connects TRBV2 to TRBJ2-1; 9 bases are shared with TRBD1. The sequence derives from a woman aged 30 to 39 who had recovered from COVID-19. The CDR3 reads CASSTGTGKNNEQFF. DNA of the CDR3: TGTGCCAGCAGTACCGGGACAGGGAAAAACAATGAGCAGTTCTTC.